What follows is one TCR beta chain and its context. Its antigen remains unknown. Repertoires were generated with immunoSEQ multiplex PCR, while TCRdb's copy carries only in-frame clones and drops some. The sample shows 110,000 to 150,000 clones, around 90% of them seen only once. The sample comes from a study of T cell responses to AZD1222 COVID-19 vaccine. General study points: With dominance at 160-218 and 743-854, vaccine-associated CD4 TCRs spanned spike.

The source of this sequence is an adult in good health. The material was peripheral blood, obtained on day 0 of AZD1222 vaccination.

The CDR3 DNA sequence: TGCGCCAGCAGCCCCAACTCCGGACTAGCGGGGAACAACAATGAGCAGTTCTTC. Translating gives CASSPNSGLAGNNNEQFF. J is TRBJ2-1 and V is TRBV4-1; 12 positions match TRBD2. J was trimmed by 5 bases and V by 4 bases; bases with no gene match: 12. This CDR3 has 18 residues. CDR1 is MGHRA, CDR2 YSYEKL, per germline.